This entry lists 10 T cell receptor beta chains sequenced from one sample in a study of shared clonotypes between healthy human individuals. Assay: immunoSEQ multiplex PCR; the TCRdb copy retains only in-frame clones and omits some. Altogether about 460,000 clones are present, over 60% being singletons, with the ten largest covering 9.5% to 15%. The specimen was PBMCs. The receptors here all came from a woman aged 40-49 years in good health. Some clones in this sample may be carry-over from other donors' samples.

J is TRBJ2-1 and V is TRBV18, with 8 bases aligning to TRBD2. This CDR3 region has 15 residues. The germline V gene has CDR1 KGHSH and CDR2 LQKENI. V was clipped by 3 bases and J by 5 bases; unmatched bases: 6. DNA for the CDR3: TGTGCCAGCTCACCGCTTACTAGCGGTAACAATGAGCAGTTCTTC. As protein: CASSPLTSGNNEQFF.

This sequence joins TRBV9 and TRBJ2-2; no definite D call. V lost 3 bases and J 6 bases, leaving 3 bases between the germline ends. The CDR3 has 11 amino acids. Germline V gene data show CDR1 as SGDLS and CDR2 as YYNGEE. CDR3 nucleotide sequence: TGTGCCAGCAGCGAGCCCGGGGAGCTGTTTTTT. It codes for CASSEPGELFF.

The chain joins TRBV27 to TRBJ2-2; 8 nucleotides align to TRBD2. The CDR3 consists of 14 residues. Germline V gives CDR1 MNHEY, CDR2 SMNVEV (reference sequence). V shed 3 bases and J 5 bases; nucleotides not matched to a gene: 2. As DNA, the CDR3 is TGTGCCAGCAGTTTGTTAGCGGGGACCGGGGAGCTGTTTTTT. Its protein is CASSLLAGTGELFF.

To note about this clone: The identical CDR3 is also encoded by other nucleotide sequences in the sample. V usage is TRBV7-7 and J usage is TRBJ2-5; possible D gene TRBD1, 6 bases. Germline loops: CDR1 SSHAT, CDR2 FNYEAQ (reference sequence). This CDR3 has 15 amino acids. Trimming took off 1 base at V and 1 base at J, with 10 bases between the two ends. The CDR3 coding sequence is TGTGCCAGCAGCTTAGGGGGGCAGGGCCAAGAGACCCAGTACTTC. Protein sequence: CASSLGGQGQETQYF.

As concerns this clone: A far bigger clonotype differs at one base, so this is likely a read error. This same CDR3 is encoded by further DNA sequences in the sample. J is TRBJ1-1 and V is TRBV6-1; unclear D gene. Per germline, CDR1 MNHNS and CDR2 SASEGT. The CDR3 is 13 amino acids. The DNA for the CDR3 is TGTGCCAGCAGTGCCCGGGAGAACACTGAGGCTTTCTTT. It encodes CASSARENTEAFF.

This chain connects TRBV20-1 to TRBJ2-1; D is uncertain. Between the trimmed V and J ends, which lost 4 bases and 4 bases, there was a span of 5 bases. The CDR3 has 11 residues. Per the germline V gene, CDR1 is DFQATT and CDR2 is SNEGSKA (reference sequence). The CDR3 DNA follows: TGCAGTGCTATACCATACAATGAGCAGTTCTTC. Translated: CSAIPYNEQFF.

For this clone: Compared with germline, one end of the junction differs, possibly owing to a read error. V usage is TRBV2 and J usage is TRBJ1-2; D gene ambiguous. Germline CDR1 reads SNHLY; CDR2 reads FYNNEI. The CDR3 has 15 amino acids. CDR3 DNA: TGTGCCGGCAGAAAGGACCCCCGCGCCCACTATGGCTACACCTTC. Its translation: CAGRKDPRAHYGYTF.

V usage is TRBV6-5 and J usage is TRBJ2-3; 9 positions match TRBD2. The CDR3 loop spans 16 amino acids. Per germline, CDR1 MNHEY and CDR2 SVGAGI. Losses at the gene ends were 0 bases for V and 4 bases for J; bases not matched to a gene: 5. The CDR3 sequence is CASSYSGSGSADTQYF. CDR3 nucleotide sequence: TGTGCCAGCAGTTACTCGGGTAGCGGGAGTGCAGATACGCAGTATTTT.

This clone turned up a few times. The V and J genes are TRBV10-3 and TRBJ2-5; the match to TRBD2 covers 12 bases. V shed 6 bases, J shed 5 bases, and the junction held 10 bases outside the gene matches. Germline V gene data show CDR1 as ENHRY and CDR2 as SYGVKD. The CDR3 runs to 16 residues. The CDR3 reads CAIRRLAGVPLETQYF. CDR3 bases: TGTGCCATCAGGAGACTAGCGGGAGTCCCCCTGGAGACCCAGTACTTC.

The J gene is TRBJ1-3, the V gene TRBV30, with D unclear. There are 14 residues in the CDR3. Trimming stripped 1 base from V and 0 bases from J, with 7 bases between. The germline CDR1 and CDR2 sequences are GTSNPN and SVGIG (reference sequence). The CDR3 is CAWSGPVSGNTIYF. CDR3 nucleotide sequence: TGTGCCTGGAGTGGTCCAGTCTCTGGAAACACCATATATTTT.